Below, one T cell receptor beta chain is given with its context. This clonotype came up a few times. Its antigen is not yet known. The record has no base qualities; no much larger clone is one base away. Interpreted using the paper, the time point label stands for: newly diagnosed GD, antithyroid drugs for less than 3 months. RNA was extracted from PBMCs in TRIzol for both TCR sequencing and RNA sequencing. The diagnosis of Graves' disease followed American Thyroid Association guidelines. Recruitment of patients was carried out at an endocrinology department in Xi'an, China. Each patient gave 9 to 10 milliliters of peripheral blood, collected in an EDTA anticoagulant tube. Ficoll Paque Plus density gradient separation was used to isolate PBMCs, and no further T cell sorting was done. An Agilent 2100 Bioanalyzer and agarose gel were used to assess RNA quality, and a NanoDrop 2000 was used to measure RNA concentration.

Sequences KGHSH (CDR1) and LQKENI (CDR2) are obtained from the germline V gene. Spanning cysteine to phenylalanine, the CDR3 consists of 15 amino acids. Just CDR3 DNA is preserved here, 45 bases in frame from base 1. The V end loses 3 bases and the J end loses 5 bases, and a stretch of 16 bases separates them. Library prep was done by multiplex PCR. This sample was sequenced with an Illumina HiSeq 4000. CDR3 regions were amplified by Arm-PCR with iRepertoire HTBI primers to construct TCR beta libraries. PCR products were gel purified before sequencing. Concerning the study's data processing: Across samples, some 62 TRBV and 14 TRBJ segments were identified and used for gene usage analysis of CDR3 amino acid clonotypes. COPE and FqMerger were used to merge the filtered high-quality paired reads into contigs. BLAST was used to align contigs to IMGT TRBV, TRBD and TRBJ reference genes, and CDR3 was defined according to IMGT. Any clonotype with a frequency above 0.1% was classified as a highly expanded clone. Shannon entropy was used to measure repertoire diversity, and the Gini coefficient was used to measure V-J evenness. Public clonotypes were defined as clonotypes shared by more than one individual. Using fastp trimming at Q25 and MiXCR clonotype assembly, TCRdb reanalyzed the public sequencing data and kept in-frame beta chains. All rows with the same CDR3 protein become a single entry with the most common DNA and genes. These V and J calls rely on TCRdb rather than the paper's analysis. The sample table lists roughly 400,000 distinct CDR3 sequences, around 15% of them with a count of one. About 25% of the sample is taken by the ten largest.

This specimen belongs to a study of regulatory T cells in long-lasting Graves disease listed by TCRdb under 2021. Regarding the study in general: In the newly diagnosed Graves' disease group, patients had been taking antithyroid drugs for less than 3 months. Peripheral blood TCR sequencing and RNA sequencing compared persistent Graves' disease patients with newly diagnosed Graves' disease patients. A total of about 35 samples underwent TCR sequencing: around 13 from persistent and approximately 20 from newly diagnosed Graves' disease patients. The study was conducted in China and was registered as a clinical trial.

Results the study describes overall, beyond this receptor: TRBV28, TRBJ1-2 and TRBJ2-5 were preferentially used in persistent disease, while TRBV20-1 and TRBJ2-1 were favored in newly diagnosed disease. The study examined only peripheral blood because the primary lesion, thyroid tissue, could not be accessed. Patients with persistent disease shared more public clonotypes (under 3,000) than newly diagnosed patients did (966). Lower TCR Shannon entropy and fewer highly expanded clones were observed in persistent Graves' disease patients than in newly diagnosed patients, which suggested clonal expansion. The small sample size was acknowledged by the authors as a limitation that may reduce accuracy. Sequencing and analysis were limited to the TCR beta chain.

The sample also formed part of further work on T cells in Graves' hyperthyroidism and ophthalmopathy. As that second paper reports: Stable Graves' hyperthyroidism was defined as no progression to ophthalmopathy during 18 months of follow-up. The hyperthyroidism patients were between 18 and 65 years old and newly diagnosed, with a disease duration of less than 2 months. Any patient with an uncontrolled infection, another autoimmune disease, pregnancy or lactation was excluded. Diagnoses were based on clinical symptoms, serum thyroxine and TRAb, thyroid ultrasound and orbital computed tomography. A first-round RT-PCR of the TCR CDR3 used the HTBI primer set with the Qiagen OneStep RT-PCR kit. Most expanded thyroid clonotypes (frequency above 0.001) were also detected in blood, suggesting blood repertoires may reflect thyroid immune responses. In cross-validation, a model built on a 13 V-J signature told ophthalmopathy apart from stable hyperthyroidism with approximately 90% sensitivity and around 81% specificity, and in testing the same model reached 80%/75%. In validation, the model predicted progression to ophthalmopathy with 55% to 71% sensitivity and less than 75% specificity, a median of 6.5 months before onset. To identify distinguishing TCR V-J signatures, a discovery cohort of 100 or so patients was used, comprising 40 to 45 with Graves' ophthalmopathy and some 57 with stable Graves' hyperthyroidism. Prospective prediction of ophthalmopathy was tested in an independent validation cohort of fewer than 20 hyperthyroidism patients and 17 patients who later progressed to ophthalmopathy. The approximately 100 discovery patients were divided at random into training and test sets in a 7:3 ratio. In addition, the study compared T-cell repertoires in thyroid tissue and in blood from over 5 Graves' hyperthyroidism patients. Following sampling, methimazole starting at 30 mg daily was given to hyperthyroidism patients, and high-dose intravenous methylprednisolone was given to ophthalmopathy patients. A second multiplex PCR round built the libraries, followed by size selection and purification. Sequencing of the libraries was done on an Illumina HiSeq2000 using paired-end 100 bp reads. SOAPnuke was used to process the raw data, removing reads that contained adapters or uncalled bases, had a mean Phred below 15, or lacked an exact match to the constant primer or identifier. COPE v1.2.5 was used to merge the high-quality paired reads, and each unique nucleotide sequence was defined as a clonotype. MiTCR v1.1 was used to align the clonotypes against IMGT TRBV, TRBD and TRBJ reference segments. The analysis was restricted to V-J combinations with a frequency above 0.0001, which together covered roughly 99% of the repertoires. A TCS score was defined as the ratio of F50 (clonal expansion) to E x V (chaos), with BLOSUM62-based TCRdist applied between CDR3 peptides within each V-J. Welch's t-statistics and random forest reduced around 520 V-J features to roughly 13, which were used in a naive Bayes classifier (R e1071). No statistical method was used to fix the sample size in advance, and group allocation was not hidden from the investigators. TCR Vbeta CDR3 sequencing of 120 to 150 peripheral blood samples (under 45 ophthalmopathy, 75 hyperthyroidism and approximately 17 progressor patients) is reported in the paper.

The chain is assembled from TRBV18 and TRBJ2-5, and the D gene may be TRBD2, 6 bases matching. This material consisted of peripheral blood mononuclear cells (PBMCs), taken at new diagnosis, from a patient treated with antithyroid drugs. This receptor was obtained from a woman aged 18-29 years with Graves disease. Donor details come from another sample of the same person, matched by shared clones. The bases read TGTGCCAGCTCACCCCGGGGAGGCGAACGGGAGACCCAGTACTTC. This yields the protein CASSPRGGERETQYF.